The 25 T cell receptor beta chains below all came from one sample that was sequenced in a study of early T cells in non-severe SARS-CoV-2 infection. TCRdb passed the 5' RACE reads through MiXCR, listing each CDR3 protein once. The sample has roughly 48,000 distinct CDR3 sequences, 5.6% seen once. The sample consisted of whole blood. These receptors were taken from an adult who was a healthcare worker with PCR-confirmed SARS-CoV-2 infection or an uninfected control (not recorded which).

The J gene is TRBJ2-2, the V gene TRBV11-1; 8 positions agree with TRBD2. CDR3 length equals 17 residues. The germline gives CDR1 SGHAT, CDR2 FQDESV (reference sequence). J gave up 6 bases and V 5 bases, and 14 bases lay outside the gene matches. For the CDR3, the DNA is TGTGCCAGCAGCCCGCATTTTAGCGGGGTATCTTCCGGGGAGCTGTTTTTT. Translation: CASSPHFSGVSSGELFF.

This clonotype has ten or more counts. The rearrangement joins TRBV7-8 to TRBJ2-7; D is undetermined. Trimming shortened V by 5 bases and J by 7 bases, and 9 bases separated the two germline ends. Germline V gives CDR1 SGHVS, CDR2 FQNEAQ. The CDR3 length is 11 residues. The DNA for the CDR3 is TGTGCCAGCAGCCCTTCGCGGGAGCAGTACTTC. Translation: CASSPSREQYF.

This clonotype appeared many times. The V and J genes are TRBV7-2 and TRBJ2-7; 8 positions match TRBD1. The germline CDR1 and CDR2 sequences are SGHTA and FQGNSA. The trim removed 1 base at V and 0 bases at J, leaving 5 bases unmatched. CDR3 length: 16 amino acids. In DNA form, the CDR3 reads TGTGCCAGCAGCTTAGACGCCGGGACAGGCTCCTACGAGCAGTACTTC. Translating gives CASSLDAGTGSYEQYF.

This clonotype was observed at least ten times. The rearrangement links TRBV6-6 to TRBJ1-4; D ambiguous. CDR1 is MNHNY, CDR2 SVGAGI, per germline (reference sequence). The CDR3 runs to 13 residues. The ends were cut back, 7 bases at V and 3 bases at J, with 9 bases in the middle. In DNA, the CDR3 is TGTGCCAGCACGGGGTGGGCTAATGAAAAACTGTTTTTT. Residues: CASTGWANEKLFF.

This clonotype was observed many times. V is TRBV11-2 and J is TRBJ2-4, with D perhaps assigned TRBD1 or TRBD2 (5 bases each). In germline, CDR1 is SGHAT, CDR2 FQNNGV. V lost 5 bases to trimming and J lost 0 bases, with 14 bases between them. The CDR3 length is 16 residues. CDR3 DNA sequence: TGTGCCAGCAGCCACGGGACGTTACTAGCCAAAAACATTCAGTACTTC. This translates into CASSHGTLLAKNIQYF.

This clonotype was detected many times. The chain links TRBV7-9 to TRBJ2-1, with D unclear. V was trimmed by 5 bases and J by 4 bases, leaving 12 bases between them. Germline V gene data show CDR1 as SEHNR and CDR2 as FQNEAQ (reference sequence). The CDR3 spans 14 residues. The CDR3 DNA sequence: TGTGCCAGCAGCCCTCTGGCCAGATACAATGAGCAGTTCTTC. Translated, it gives CASSPLARYNEQFF.

In this sample, this clonotype turned up many times. J is TRBJ2-1 and V is TRBV20-1; D is unresolved. This CDR3 is 11 amino acids long. Germline V gene lookup returns CDR1 DFQATT and CDR2 SNEGSKA (reference sequence). The ends were cut back, 3 bases at V and 4 bases at J, with 4 bases in the middle. The CDR3 bases are TGCAGTGCTAGGGAATACAATGAGCAGTTCTTC. Translation gives CSAREYNEQFF.

There are many counts of this clonotype. The chain combines TRBV7-2 with TRBJ2-1; 9 bases are a match to TRBD1. The CDR3 is 16 amino acids. V dropped 2 bases and J dropped 8; count of bases not matched to a gene: 10. In germline, CDR1 is SGHTA, CDR2 FQGNSA. CDR3 loop: CASSLLRDRVKDEQFF. The CDR3 DNA follows: TGTGCCAGCAGCTTATTGAGGGACAGGGTAAAGGATGAGCAGTTCTTC. The variable domain in full, with the rest retrieved from reference TRBV7-2 and TRBJ2-1, is GAGVSQSPSNKVTEKGKDVELRCDPISGHTALYWYRQSLGQGLEFLIYFQGNSAPDKSGLPSDRFSAERTGGSVSTLTIQRTQQEDSAVYLCASSLLRDRVKDEQFFGPGTRLTVL.

The chain links TRBV6-2 or TRBV6-3 to TRBJ1-6; D uncertain. Germline CDR1 MNHEY, CDR2 SVGEGT. The CDR3 covers 13 residues. Deletions cut 5 bases from V and 9 bases from J, with 11 bases between. The CDR3 is CASSDTRTSPLHF. The CDR3 DNA reads as TGTGCCAGCAGTGACACCCGAACTTCACCCCTCCACTTT.

This clonotype was counted many times. CDR3: CASSLGVAGLWSTDTQYF. The CDR3 nucleotides are TGTGCCAGCAGCTTAGGGGTAGCGGGGCTTTGGAGCACAGATACGCAGTATTTT. This chain joins TRBV7-6 and TRBJ2-3; the match to TRBD2 covers 8 bases. The CDR3 totals 18 residues. J gave up 0 bases and V 1 base, and 9 bases lay outside the gene matches. Germline-derived CDR1 and CDR2 are SGHVS and FNYEAQ.

This clonotype was seen at least ten times. The chain couples TRBV12-3 or TRBV12-4 to TRBJ1-2; D gene unclear. Trimming pared 2 bases from V and 4 bases from J, leaving 11 bases between. This CDR3 has 14 amino acids. The CDR3 here is CASSLTQVAYGYTF. The DNA for the CDR3 is TGTGCCAGCAGTTTAACCCAGGTGGCCTATGGCTACACCTTC.

Concerning this clonotype itself: With a much larger clone just one base away, this may be a read error. V and J are TRBV30 and TRBJ2-1; D unclear. CDR1 is GTSNPN, CDR2 SVGIG, per germline (reference sequence). This CDR3 is built from 13 residues. The V gene lost 2 bases and the J gene lost 10 bases, with 15 bases spanning the gap. Written as DNA, the CDR3 is TGTGCCTGGAGTTGGGCTAGTCCTGACGAGCAGTTCTTC. Its protein is CAWSWASPDEQFF.

A note on this clonotype: With a much larger clone just one base away, this may be a read error. The chain recombines TRBV30 with TRBJ1-6; tentative D call: TRBD1 (5 bases). CDR3 length: 15 residues. Germline CDR1 and CDR2: GTSNPN and SVGIG (reference sequence). CDR3 DNA: TGTGCCTGGCACGCAGGGTCAGGTCGTAATTCACCCCACCACTTT. It specifies CAWHAGSGRNSPHHF.

This clonotype was counted only a few times. The rearrangement links TRBV6-5 to TRBJ2-1, with TRBD2 matching over 14 bases. The germline V gene has CDR1 MNHEY and CDR2 SVGAGI. The CDR3 runs to 16 residues. Unmatched junction bases numbered 9, after V lost 6 bases and J lost 8 bases. The CDR3 DNA reads TGTGCCAGCAGAGCCGGGACTAGCGGGAGATTAGATGAGCAGTTCTTC. Its protein is CASRAGTSGRLDEQFF.

This clonotype showed up many times. The V call is TRBV5-1, the J call TRBJ2-7; D remains ambiguous. The CDR3 is 14 amino acids. Germline V lookup: CDR1 SGHRS, CDR2 YFSETQ. V was shortened by 5 bases and J by 0 bases, with 12 bases between the two germline ends. CDR3 residues: CASRRNVDSYEQYF. The CDR3 DNA reads as TGCGCCAGCAGGAGAAACGTCGACTCCTACGAGCAGTACTTC.

This clonotype was observed at least ten times. CDR3 amino acids: CASSFFIGGAGITDTQYF. CDR3 in DNA: TGTGCCAGCAGTTTCTTCATCGGGGGGGCTGGGATCACAGATACGCAGTATTTT. The rearrangement uses TRBV12-3 or TRBV12-4 and TRBJ2-3; 8 bases match TRBD2. Germline trimming cut 3 bases from V and 2 bases from J; bases unmatched to any gene: 13. CDR3 length: 18 residues.

With regard to this clonotype: This may be a read error: a much more frequent sequence differs by one nucleotide. Here the CDR3 DNA reads TGTGCCAGCAGCTACGACAGTAGCCCAGATACGCAGTATTTT. It specifies CASSYDSSPDTQYF. The chain is built from TRBV11-1 and TRBJ2-3; tentative D call: TRBD1 (5 bases). The CDR3 totals 14 residues. CDR1 is SGHAT, CDR2 FQDESV, per germline (reference sequence). V was shortened by 4 bases and J by 4 bases, with 12 bases between the two germline ends. Variable domain in full (rest from reference TRBV11-1 and TRBJ2-3): EAEVAQSPRYKITEKSQAVAFWCDPISGHATLYWYRQILGQGPELLVQFQDESVVDDSQLPKDRFSAERLKGVDSTLKIQPAELGDSAMYLCASSYDSSPDTQYFGPGTRLTVL.

This clonotype showed up many times. The chain couples TRBV12-3 or TRBV12-4 to TRBJ1-4, with D unresolved. Trimming pared 10 bases from V and 2 bases from J, leaving 17 bases between. The CDR3 is 15 residues long. CDR3 bases: TGTGCCACCCGATTTGCCGAGGGCACTAATGAAAAACTGTTTTTT. Residues: CATRFAEGTNEKLFF.

The table lists this clonotype with many counts. The chain employs TRBV6-5 and TRBJ2-7, with 11 nucleotides matching TRBD2. V lost 5 bases and J lost 4; bases outside the gene matches: 10. The CDR3 extends over 16 amino acids. CDR1 is MNHEY and CDR2 is SVGAGI in the germline V gene. The CDR3 DNA sequence: TGTGCCAGCAGTAAGGGGCGTAGCGGGGGGGCTTACGAGCAGTACTTC. It codes for CASSKGRSGGAYEQYF.

This clonotype was seen ten or more times. V usage is TRBV27 and J usage is TRBJ1-6, with D hard to call. Between the trimmed V and J ends, which lost 6 bases and 8 bases, there was a span of 8 bases. From germline, CDR1 is MNHEY and CDR2 SMNVEV (reference sequence). The CDR3 covers 12 residues. The CDR3 DNA reads as TGTGCCAGCAGCCTGGGGTATTCACCCCTCCACTTT. Its protein product is CASSLGYSPLHF.

In its sample, this clonotype was seen many times. J is TRBJ1-1 and V is TRBV4-2; maybe TRBD1 (6 bases). Germline V gene sequence: CDR1 LGHNA, CDR2 YNFKEQ. V was clipped by 2 bases and J by 4 bases, with 11 bases between them. This CDR3 spans 14 amino acids. CDR3 bases: TGTGCCAGCAGCCAACACAGGGACACCACTGAAGCTTTCTTT. Its translation is CASSQHRDTTEAFF.

This clonotype appeared many times. V is TRBV20-1 and J is TRBJ2-1; 7 nucleotides agree with TRBD2. From germline, CDR1 is DFQATT and CDR2 SNEGSKA (reference sequence). The CDR3 spans 15 residues. V gave up 6 bases and J gave up 0 bases; unmatched junction bases: 8. This chain's CDR3 is CSAGPGGPSYNEQFF. The CDR3 DNA sequence: TGCAGTGCAGGGCCGGGAGGTCCCTCCTACAATGAGCAGTTCTTC.

The chain is built from TRBV2 and TRBJ1-1, with D possibly being TRBD1 (5 bases). This CDR3 has 14 residues. The germline V gene encodes CDR1 SNHLY and CDR2 FYNNEI. V lost 4 bases to trimming and J lost 5 bases, with 14 bases between them. CDR3: CASSVTGTWTEAFF. The CDR3, as DNA: TGTGCCAGCAGTGTCACCGGGACTTGGACTGAAGCTTTCTTT.

This clonotype was recorded at least ten times. The chain combines TRBV4-2 with TRBJ2-1, with TRBD1 identical over 7 bases. Germline CDR1 is LGHNA and CDR2 is YNFKEQ. The CDR3 totals 16 residues. V gave up 1 base and J gave up 5 bases; unmatched junction bases: 8. The CDR3 DNA follows: TGTGCCAGCAGCCAAGCGGGCAGGGGGTCCCACAATGAGCAGTTCTTC. Residues: CASSQAGRGSHNEQFF.

Ten or more counts support this clonotype. This sequence joins TRBV12-5 and TRBJ2-3; 9 bases map to TRBD1. The CDR3 spans 15 residues. The trim removed 6 bases at V and 4 bases at J, leaving 8 bases unmatched. CDR1 is LGHNT, CDR2 FRNRAP, per germline. The CDR3 DNA follows: TGTGCTAGTGGACGGGACAGGGTAAGATCAGATACGCAGTATTTT. Translation: CASGRDRVRSDTQYF.